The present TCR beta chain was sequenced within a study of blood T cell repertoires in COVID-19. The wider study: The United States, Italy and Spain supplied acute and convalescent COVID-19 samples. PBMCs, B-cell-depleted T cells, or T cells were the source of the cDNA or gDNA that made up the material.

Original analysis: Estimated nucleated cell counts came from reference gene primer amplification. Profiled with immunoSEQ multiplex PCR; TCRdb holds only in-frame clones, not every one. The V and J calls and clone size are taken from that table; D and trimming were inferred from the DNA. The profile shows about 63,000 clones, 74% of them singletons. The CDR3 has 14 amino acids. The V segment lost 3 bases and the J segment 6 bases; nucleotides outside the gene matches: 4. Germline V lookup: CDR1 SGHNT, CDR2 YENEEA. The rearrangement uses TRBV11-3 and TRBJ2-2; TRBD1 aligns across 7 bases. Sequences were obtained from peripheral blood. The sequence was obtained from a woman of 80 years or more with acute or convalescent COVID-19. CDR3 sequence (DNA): TGTGCCAGCAGCTTTCTTACAGGGGCCGGGGAGCTGTTTTTT. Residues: CASSFLTGAGELFF.